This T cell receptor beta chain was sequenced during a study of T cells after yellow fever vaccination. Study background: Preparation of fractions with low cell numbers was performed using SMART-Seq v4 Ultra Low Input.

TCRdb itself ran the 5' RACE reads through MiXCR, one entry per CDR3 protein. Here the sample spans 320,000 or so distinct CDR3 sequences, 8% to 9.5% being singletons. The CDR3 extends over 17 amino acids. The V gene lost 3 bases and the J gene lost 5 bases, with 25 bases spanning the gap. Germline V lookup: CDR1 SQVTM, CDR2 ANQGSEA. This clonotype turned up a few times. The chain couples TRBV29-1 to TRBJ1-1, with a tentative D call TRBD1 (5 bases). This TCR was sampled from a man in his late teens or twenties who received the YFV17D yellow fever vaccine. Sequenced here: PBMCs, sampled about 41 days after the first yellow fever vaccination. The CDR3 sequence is CSVDGSWDGEGWTEAFF. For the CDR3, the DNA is TGCAGCGTTGATGGGTCCTGGGACGGAGAAGGTTGGACTGAAGCTTTCTTT.